Given below is one T cell receptor (beta chain) in context. This clone came up a few times. What antigen it recognizes has not been identified. Per-base quality was not reported, and no clone a single base away is much larger than it. V loses 5 bases at its end and J loses 7 bases; junction bases beyond the gene matches: 5. The CDR3 spans 15 residues, from the cysteine through the phenylalanine. Here the CDR3 DNA is all that survives: 45 bases in frame from base 1. CDR1 and CDR2 (SGHTA, FQGNSA) derive from the germline V gene. The data derive from a study of beta chain features in type 1 diabetes listed by TCRdb under 2018. Concerning the study at large: Mean age, gender distribution, total cell number and subset yield were not different between patients and healthy donors. Whereas all 30 or so donors provided naive and central memory subsets, regulatory and stem cell-like memory subsets were isolated from just 8 patients and roughly eight healthy donors. In the study, TCRB repertoires of sorted circulating CD4+ T cell subsets from recently diagnosed type 1 diabetes patients were compared with those of matched healthy donors. A total of 85 million to 110 million sorted cells were examined across all samples, and RNA yield correlated strongly with the number of cells per subset. Findings and caveats that apply to the study as a whole: Shorter templates might be favored by PCR, yet because patient and control samples were amplified and corrected together, any such skew would affect both groups equally. Because cDNA was sequenced instead of genomic DNA, activated cells with high expression could be over-represented, although the groups did not differ in activation or CD3 levels. In all four CD4+ subsets, TCRB CDR3 length was moderately but significantly shorter in type 1 diabetes patients. Fewer insertions and more nucleotide deletions at VDJ recombination sites were observed in patients with type 1 diabetes, implying thymic rearrangement abnormalities. Naive, central memory and regulatory TCRB repertoires appeared to be more similar among patients than among healthy donors. Because the HLA sub-analyses included only small numbers of individuals, any influence of HLA type on TCRB rearrangement was left unresolved.

A single peripheral blood draw of about 120 mL on average was collected from each donor into heparinised tubes. Using a panel that included CD45RO, CCR7, CD25, CD127, CD95 and CD27, naive, central memory, regulatory and stem cell-like memory CD4+ T cells were sorted on a BD FACSAria II. A purity above 95% was achieved for all sorted populations. PBMCs were isolated immediately by Lymphoprep density gradient centrifugation and stained directly without culture. So that batch effects would be minimized, each experiment stained and sorted samples in pairs, pairing one healthy donor with one patient. All of the isolated RNA was reverse transcribed with the High Capacity cDNA Reverse Transcription Kit, so expressed TCRB transcripts were sequenced. Deep immunoSEQ sequencing was performed on naive, central memory and regulatory T cell samples, with an average of about 4 million total reads per sample. Sorted cells were lysed in RLT buffer, and RNA was extracted using DNase-treated RNeasy Micro or Mini kits according to cell number. Each cell subset was processed on its own to prevent cross-contamination, while patient and healthy donor samples were processed together. Using the immunoSEQ multiplex PCR, TCRB sequences were amplified from cDNA into 87-bp fragments spanning the CDR3 region. Amplicons were sequenced on the Illumina HiSeq platform. Turning to the authors' computational methods: PCR bias was corrected computationally using synthetic template baselines, and reads within Hamming distance 2 were collapsed, with unmergeable singletons discarded. Reads were aligned against IMGT to assign V, D and J genes, CDR3 length and insertions or deletions at six rearrangement sites. Within each subset, clonotype counts were normalized to sorted cell number, and only after that were true diversity and Gini coefficients computed with the tcR R package. The overlap coefficient, calculated on TCRB nucleotide sequences, was used to measure repertoire sharing. Not all clones reach the TCRdb copy of this immuneACCESS table, which keeps in-frame sequences only. Checked studies attribute under half of the gap to unresolved V genes and leave the rest unexplained. The DNA gave D and trimming, while V, J and clone size come from that table. The sample yields about 140,000 clones; roughly 10% were counted once. The ten biggest clones cover almost 0.65% of the sample.

The sequence was collected from a woman aged 40 to 50 in good health. The chain is encoded by TRBV7-2 joined to TRBJ2-7; 16 middle bases align to TRBD2. Material for sequencing was central memory CD4+ T cells from blood. In nucleotide form, the sequence is TGTGCCAGCAGCCCAGGGGGACTAGCGGGGGGGGAGCAGTACTTC. It encodes CASSPGGLAGGEQYF.